What follows are 10 T cell receptor beta chains derived from one specimen sequenced in a study of cytomegalovirus exposure and HLA in healthy donors. Amplification used 60 Vbeta primers and 13 Jbeta primers. Measured with immunoSEQ multiplex PCR; TCRdb has only the in-frame clones, and not every one. Counted here are approximately 150,000 clones, approximately 68% occurring once; the ten biggest clones make up roughly 2.1%. Source material: PBMCs. All receptors derive from a man aged 35-49 years in good health and CMV-seronegative.

The rearrangement uses TRBV9 and TRBJ2-1; the D gene is possibly TRBD2 (7 bases). Germline lookup yields CDR1 SGDLS and CDR2 YYNGEE. V was shortened by 4 bases and J by 0 bases, with 20 bases between the two germline ends. The CDR3 has 18 residues. Here the CDR3 reads CASSKGGGAPSSYNEQFF. The CDR3 bases are TGTGCCAGCAGCAAGGGGGGGGGAGCCCCGAGCTCCTACAATGAGCAGTTCTTC.

This chain links TRBV5-4 with TRBJ2-7; 14 bases match TRBD2. This CDR3 has 16 residues. CDR1 SGHNT and CDR2 YYREEE come from the germline V gene (reference sequence). Losses at the gene ends were 4 bases for V and 4 bases for J; bases not matched to a gene: 7. DNA of the CDR3: TGTGCCAGCAGCCGGACTAGCGGGGGGCGACTTTACGAGCAGTACTTC. Its protein product is CASSRTSGGRLYEQYF.

The chain has TRBV27 and TRBJ2-7; D may be TRBD1 (5 bases). Trimming left V 0 bases short and J 1 base short, with 13 bases between. The CDR3 totals 16 residues. The V gene's germline CDR1 is MNHEY and CDR2 SMNVEV (reference sequence). The CDR3 is CASSLSKGRVSYEQYF. The CDR3 nucleotides read TGTGCCAGCAGTTTATCGAAGGGCAGGGTTTCCTACGAGCAGTACTTC.

J is TRBJ1-2 and V is TRBV29-1, with 10 bases lining up with TRBD1. The CDR3 totals 13 residues. Germline V gives CDR1 SQVTM, CDR2 ANQGSEA. V shed 7 bases and J 4 bases; nucleotides not matched to a gene: 6. The CDR3 DNA is TGCAGCGCATCGACAGGGGGCACCTATGGCTACACCTTC. It codes for CSASTGGTYGYTF.

The CDR3 nucleotides read TGTGCCAGCAGTGGTGTCGGACAGTCCTACGAGCAGTACTTC. It is translated as CASSGVGQSYEQYF. This rearrangement joins TRBV6-1 to TRBJ2-7; TRBD1 might be the D (6 bases). CDR3 size: 14 residues. Germline values: CDR1 MNHNS, CDR2 SASEGT. Trimming removed 4 bases at V and 1 base at J, with 11 bases between.

This clone appeared a few times. The CDR3 protein is CASSEGDIVFNEQFF. CDR3 bases: TGTGCCAGCAGTGAAGGGGACATCGTTTTCAATGAGCAGTTCTTC. The chain couples TRBV2 to TRBJ2-1, with D possibly TRBD1 on 6 matching bases. This CDR3 is built from 15 residues. V was trimmed by 1 base and J by 6 bases, leaving 13 bases between them. Germline V CDR1 and CDR2: SNHLY, FYNNEI.

V and J are TRBV15 and TRBJ2-7, with 7 bases matching TRBD1. V lost 1 base, J lost 5 bases, and 5 bases stayed unmatched. This CDR3 comprises 14 residues. Germline CDR1 reads LNHNV; CDR2 reads YYDKDF (reference sequence). CDR3 region: CATSRAGGQNEQYF. CDR3 DNA: TGTGCCACCAGCAGAGCAGGGGGACAGAACGAGCAGTACTTC.

The genes are TRBV13 and TRBJ2-1; no firm D call. Germline V lookup: CDR1 PRHDT, CDR2 FYEKMQ (reference sequence). This CDR3 comprises 12 residues. V was trimmed by 0 bases and J by 16 bases, leaving 13 bases between them. The CDR3 coding sequence is TGTGCCAGCAGCTTAGGCCCGGGTTTTCCCTTCTTC. Protein product: CASSLGPGFPFF. The full variable domain, rest sourced from reference TRBV13 and TRBJ2-1, is AAGVIQSPRHLIKEKRETATLKCYPIPRHDTVYWYQQGPGQDPQFLISFYEKMQSDKGSIPDRFSAQQFSDYHSELNMSSLELGDSALYFCASSLGPGFPFFGPGTRLTVL.

The chain's CDR3 is CASSLGESSYNEQFF. The DNA of the CDR3 is TGTGCCAGCAGCCTCGGGGAAAGCTCCTACAATGAGCAGTTCTTC. The V and J genes are TRBV7-9 and TRBJ2-1; D may be TRBD2 (5 bases). The CDR3 contains 15 residues. Germline V gives CDR1 SEHNR, CDR2 FQNEAQ (reference sequence). V was pared by 5 bases and J by 0 bases, with 11 bases between.

The chain uses TRBV4-3 and TRBJ2-1, with 8 positions matching TRBD2. With V trimmed by 4 bases and J by 5 bases, 19 bases remained unmatched. There are 19 residues in the CDR3. Looked up from germline, CDR1 is LGHNA and CDR2 is YSLEER. The CDR3 DNA is TGCGCCAGCAGCCTTTTCTGGTCAGCGGGAGTGATAAAAAACAATGAGCAGTTCTTC. This codes for CASSLFWSAGVIKNNEQFF.